This T cell receptor beta chain was retrieved from a study of control samples from healthy donors and cancer patients. Clones were sequenced by immunoSEQ multiplex PCR, and TCRdb holds only the in-frame ones, with some missing. The sample records about 55,000 clones, roughly 95% being singletons. The CDR3 runs to 15 residues. Germline assignment: CDR1 MNHEY and CDR2 SMNVEV (reference sequence). V was pared by 4 bases and J by 3 bases, with 8 bases of the junction left unmatched. Sequenced: blood. J is TRBJ1-2 and V is TRBV27; 7 nucleotides align to TRBD1. The sequence was obtained from a woman younger than 30 in good health. CDR3 DNA: TGTGCCAGCAGTTCCTCCGGGACAGCACACTATGGCTACACCTTC. Translating it yields CASSSSGTAHYGYTF.